This T cell receptor beta chain was documented in a study of blood T cell repertoires in COVID-19. The germline V and J ends were trimmed by 0 bases and 5 bases, with 11 bases remaining between them. The CDR3 length is 14 residues. The germline CDR1 and CDR2 sequences are SGHRS and YFSETQ. Method: immunoSEQ multiplex PCR; TCRdb's copy keeps in-frame clones and lacks some. The sample consists of approximately 320,000 clones, around nine tenths of them appearing once. This TCR was recovered from a woman aged 25 to 39 with COVID-19, enrolled during active disease. The chain joins TRBV5-1 to TRBJ1-1; D is ambiguous. The sample consisted of peripheral blood. The CDR3 region is CASSLGPVGTEAFF. The CDR3 region has the DNA TGCGCCAGCAGCTTGGGGCCCGTCGGGACTGAAGCTTTCTTT.